A selection of T cell receptor beta chains follows, all from one sample in a study of cytomegalovirus exposure and HLA in healthy donors. Libraries were prepared by immunoSEQ multiplex PCR; TCRdb keeps only in-frame clonotypes and omits some of them. This sample has 200,000 to 250,000 clones, with approximately 81% found just once. What was sequenced was PBMCs. The receptor set was obtained from a young man in good health and CMV-seronegative. Both conserved end residues are part of each CDR3. D genes are given only for firm matches. Not every row has a clone size; where given, it reads once, few, many or a size class.

len: 16
j_gene: TRBJ1-1
d_gene: .
v_gene: TRBV6-5
abundance: few
CDR3nt: TGTGCCAGCAGTTACCTAGACGCGGGTAGAGGCACTGAAGCTTTCTTT
CDR3aa: CASSYLDAGRGTEAFF

len: 12
j_gene: TRBJ1-1
d_gene: .
v_gene: TRBV9
abundance: .
CDR3nt: TGTGCCAGCAGCGTAGGGGGGGCTGAAGCTTTCTTT
CDR3aa: CASSVGGAEAFF

len: 16
j_gene: TRBJ1-2
d_gene: .
v_gene: TRBV7-2
abundance: .
CDR3nt: TGTGCCAGCAGCTTAGTGGGGGGGGAGGTGGTAACGGGCTACACCTTC
CDR3aa: CASSLVGGEVVTGYTF

len: 15
j_gene: TRBJ2-1
d_gene: .
v_gene: TRBV5-6
abundance: few
CDR3nt: TGTGCCAGCAGCGTGGGACTTCTGATGTGGAATGAGCAGTTCTTC
CDR3aa: CASSVGLLMWNEQFF

len: 13
j_gene: TRBJ2-5
d_gene: .
v_gene: TRBV14
abundance: .
CDR3nt: TGTGCCAGCAGCCAAGGGGGCGCGGAGACCCAGTACTTC
CDR3aa: CASSQGGAETQYF

len: 15
j_gene: TRBJ2-1
d_gene: TRBD1
v_gene: TRBV27
abundance: .
CDR3nt: TGTGCCAGCAGTTTGGCCAGGGGGCCCTACAATGAGCAGTTCTTC
CDR3aa: CASSLARGPYNEQFF

len: 18
j_gene: TRBJ1-6
d_gene: .
v_gene: TRBV28
abundance: .
CDR3nt: TGTGCCAGCACGGGCCCTGAGAATATACAGGCCTATAATTCACCCCTCCACTTT
CDR3aa: CASTGPENIQAYNSPLHF

len: 14
j_gene: TRBJ2-3
d_gene: .
v_gene: TRBV7-3
abundance: few
CDR3nt: TGTGCCAGCAGCTTAACTGGAGGAACAGATACGCAGTATTTT
CDR3aa: CASSLTGGTDTQYF

len: 14
j_gene: TRBJ2-7
d_gene: .
v_gene: TRBV5-6
abundance: .
CDR3nt: TGTGCCAGCAGCTCCCAAAGGAGCTCCTACGAGCAGTACTTC
CDR3aa: CASSSQRSSYEQYF

len: 17
j_gene: TRBJ1-2
d_gene: .
v_gene: TRBV27
abundance: .
CDR3nt: TGTGCCAGCAGTTTTTCCAGGATGGGCTCCGCTAACTATGGCTACACCTTC
CDR3aa: CASSFSRMGSANYGYTF

len: 17
j_gene: TRBJ2-1
d_gene: .
v_gene: TRBV6-4
abundance: .
CDR3nt: TGTGCCAGCAGTGGGTCTAGGGGCCATCCCTTCGACAATGAGCAGTTCTTC
CDR3aa: CASSGSRGHPFDNEQFF

len: 13
j_gene: TRBJ2-1
d_gene: .
v_gene: TRBV19
abundance: few
CDR3nt: TGTGCCAGTAGTATAACAGTCTACAATGAGCAGTTCTTC
CDR3aa: CASSITVYNEQFF

len: 13
j_gene: TRBJ2-5
d_gene: TRBD2
v_gene: TRBV10-3
abundance: .
CDR3nt: TGTGCCATCCAGCGGGGGGCACAGGAGACCCAGTACTTC
CDR3aa: CAIQRGAQETQYF

len: 13
j_gene: TRBJ1-6
d_gene: .
v_gene: TRBV2
abundance: .
CDR3nt: TGTGCCAGCCGTTCAGGGGTTAATTCACCCCTCCACTTT
CDR3aa: CASRSGVNSPLHF

len: 13
j_gene: TRBJ2-7
d_gene: .
v_gene: TRBV2
abundance: .
CDR3nt: TGTGCCAGCAGTGAACAGGGGCTGAACGAGCAGTACTTC
CDR3aa: CASSEQGLNEQYF

len: 15
j_gene: TRBJ2-1
d_gene: .
v_gene: TRBV5-4
abundance: .
CDR3nt: TGTGCCAGCAGCACAGGGACGGACCTTCTAAAAGAGCAGTTCTTC
CDR3aa: CASSTGTDLLKEQFF

len: 13
j_gene: TRBJ1-2
d_gene: TRBD1
v_gene: TRBV11-1
abundance: .
CDR3nt: TGTGCCAGCAGCCCGGACAGGAGGTCTGGCTACACCTTC
CDR3aa: CASSPDRRSGYTF

len: 14
j_gene: TRBJ2-1
d_gene: .
v_gene: TRBV11-2
abundance: .
CDR3nt: TGTGCCAGCAGCTTTCCCGGGGCCTACAATGAGCAGTTCTTC
CDR3aa: CASSFPGAYNEQFF

len: 16
j_gene: TRBJ2-1
d_gene: TRBD2
v_gene: TRBV15
abundance: .
CDR3nt: TGTGCCACCAGCAGAGGAGCGGGGGGGCCTAACGATGAGCAGTTCTTC
CDR3aa: CATSRGAGGPNDEQFF

len: 14
j_gene: TRBJ2-7
d_gene: .
v_gene: TRBV5-4
abundance: .
CDR3nt: TGTGCCAGCAGCTACGGGACACACTCCTACGAGCAGTACTTC
CDR3aa: CASSYGTHSYEQYF

len: 15
j_gene: TRBJ1-1
d_gene: .
v_gene: TRBV7-9
abundance: .
CDR3nt: TGTTCCAGCAGCTCCCCGGGGGTCACAAACACTGAAGCTTTCTTT
CDR3aa: CSSSSPGVTNTEAFF

len: 15
j_gene: TRBJ1-4
d_gene: .
v_gene: TRBV19
abundance: .
CDR3nt: TGTGCCAGTAGTATGCAGACAACAACTAATGAAAAACTGTTTTTT
CDR3aa: CASSMQTTTNEKLFF

len: 17
j_gene: TRBJ2-1
d_gene: .
v_gene: TRBV29-1
abundance: .
CDR3nt: TGCAGCGTTGGTGGGGTCTCAAGGGGTTCGGATTCCAATGAGCAGTTCTTC
CDR3aa: CSVGGVSRGSDSNEQFF

len: 15
j_gene: TRBJ2-7
d_gene: TRBD1
v_gene: TRBV6-6
abundance: .
CDR3nt: TGTGCCAGCAGTTACGGAGGGACAGGCAAGTACGAGCAGTACTTC
CDR3aa: CASSYGGTGKYEQYF

len: 14
j_gene: TRBJ2-7
d_gene: .
v_gene: TRBV5-4
abundance: .
CDR3nt: TGTGCCAGCAGCCCCCCCGGACTCGGAGAGGTTCAGTACTTC
CDR3aa: CASSPPGLGEVQYF

len: 14
j_gene: TRBJ1-2
d_gene: .
v_gene: TRBV5-1
abundance: .
CDR3nt: TGCGCCAGCAGCTTGGGTAGCGGGGGTGGTGGCTACACCTTC
CDR3aa: CASSLGSGGGGYTF

len: 14
j_gene: TRBJ2-1
d_gene: TRBD2
v_gene: TRBV10-3
abundance: once
CDR3nt: TGTGCCATCACCTCGCGGGGGGGCAGGGATGAGCAGTTCTTC
CDR3aa: CAITSRGGRDEQFF

len: 15
j_gene: TRBJ2-7
d_gene: .
v_gene: TRBV5-6
abundance: .
CDR3nt: TGTGCCAGCAGCTTGCTACGGGGGGCCAGCTACGAGCAGTACTTC
CDR3aa: CASSLLRGASYEQYF

len: 13
j_gene: TRBJ2-7
d_gene: .
v_gene: TRBV2
abundance: .
CDR3nt: TGTGCCAGCAGTGCGACTAGTACGTACGAGCAGTACTTC
CDR3aa: CASSATSTYEQYF

len: 14
j_gene: TRBJ2-1
d_gene: TRBD1
v_gene: TRBV7-9
abundance: few
CDR3nt: TGTGCCAGCAGGGCCGGGACAGGGGTGAATGAGCAGTTCTTC
CDR3aa: CASRAGTGVNEQFF

len: 13
j_gene: TRBJ2-2
d_gene: .
v_gene: TRBV7-7
abundance: .
CDR3nt: TGTGCTAGCAGCCGCCTCGGGAGCGGGGAGCTGTTTTTT
CDR3aa: CASSRLGSGELFF

len: 15
j_gene: TRBJ2-7
d_gene: TRBD2
v_gene: TRBV4-1
abundance: .
CDR3nt: TGCGCCAGCAGCCCTGAGGCGGGACTAGCCTACGAGCAGTACTTC
CDR3aa: CASSPEAGLAYEQYF

len: 15
j_gene: TRBJ2-7
d_gene: TRBD2
v_gene: TRBV4-1
abundance: .
CDR3nt: TGCGCCAGCAGCCAAGATCTAGCGGGGGAGTACGAGCAGTACTTC
CDR3aa: CASSQDLAGEYEQYF

len: 15
j_gene: TRBJ2-2
d_gene: .
v_gene: TRBV27
abundance: .
CDR3nt: TGTGCCAGCAGTTTCAAACTTACGAACACCGGGGAGCTGTTTTTT
CDR3aa: CASSFKLTNTGELFF

len: 15
j_gene: TRBJ1-1
d_gene: .
v_gene: TRBV5-1
abundance: .
CDR3nt: TGCGCCAGCAGCTTGTTCGCGGGGGCAGGGACTGAAGCTTTCTTT
CDR3aa: CASSLFAGAGTEAFF

len: 12
j_gene: TRBJ2-7
d_gene: .
v_gene: TRBV28
abundance: .
CDR3nt: TGTGCCAGCAGCTACGGGGGCTACGAGCAGTACTTC
CDR3aa: CASSYGGYEQYF

len: 16
j_gene: TRBJ2-4
d_gene: .
v_gene: TRBV6-1
abundance: .
CDR3nt: TGTGCCAGCAGTGAACCCGGGGGTGGTTCCAAAAACATTCAGTACTTC
CDR3aa: CASSEPGGGSKNIQYF

len: 15
j_gene: TRBJ2-1
d_gene: TRBD1
v_gene: TRBV7-8
abundance: .
CDR3nt: TGTGCCAGCAGCCGAGGGACAGGGGGCTACAATGAGCAGTTCTTC
CDR3aa: CASSRGTGGYNEQFF

len: 15
j_gene: TRBJ1-4
d_gene: .
v_gene: TRBV21-1
abundance: .
CDR3nt: TGTGCCAGCAGCTCTCCAGGGAAGGCTAATGAAAAACTGTTTTTT
CDR3aa: CASSSPGKANEKLFF

len: 15
j_gene: TRBJ2-6
d_gene: .
v_gene: TRBV5-1
abundance: once
CDR3nt: TGCGCCAGCAGCTGGACGGGGACTGGGGCCAACGTCCTGACTTTC
CDR3aa: CASSWTGTGANVLTF

len: 15
j_gene: TRBJ1-1
d_gene: .
v_gene: TRBV7-9
abundance: few
CDR3nt: TGTGCCAGCAGCGAAAGCACAGGGTCAGGCACTGAAGCTTTCTTT
CDR3aa: CASSESTGSGTEAFF

len: 17
j_gene: TRBJ2-2
d_gene: TRBD1
v_gene: TRBV14
abundance: .
CDR3nt: TGTGCCAGCAGCCCCCTCTGGACAGGGGGGGACACCGGGGAGCTGTTTTTT
CDR3aa: CASSPLWTGGDTGELFF

len: 12
j_gene: TRBJ2-1
d_gene: TRBD2
v_gene: TRBV5-1
abundance: once
CDR3nt: TGCGCCAGCAGGGGGGGGAGCAATGAGCAGTTCTTC
CDR3aa: CASRGGSNEQFF

len: 14
j_gene: TRBJ1-2
d_gene: .
v_gene: TRBV5-8
abundance: .
CDR3nt: TGTGCCAGCAGCTTGAAGCGACAGAACTATGGCTACACCTTC
CDR3aa: CASSLKRQNYGYTF

len: 15
j_gene: TRBJ1-2
d_gene: TRBD1
v_gene: TRBV28
abundance: .
CDR3nt: TGTGCCAGCAGTTTCCCTGGGGGCAGGGGGGAAGGCTACACCTTC
CDR3aa: CASSFPGGRGEGYTF

len: 15
j_gene: TRBJ1-1
d_gene: .
v_gene: TRBV28
abundance: .
CDR3nt: TGTGCCAGCAGTTTATGGAGGGGGTCTCACACTGAAGCTTTCTTT
CDR3aa: CASSLWRGSHTEAFF

len: 16
j_gene: TRBJ2-7
d_gene: .
v_gene: TRBV7-8
abundance: few
CDR3nt: TGTGCCAGCAGCTGGGGTGAGGGGGGGACAACCTACGAGCAGTACTTC
CDR3aa: CASSWGEGGTTYEQYF

len: 17
j_gene: TRBJ1-4
d_gene: TRBD1
v_gene: TRBV4-1
abundance: .
CDR3nt: TGCGCCAGCAGCCATCGGAGGGAGCAGGGGGCGGGGGAAAAACTGTTTTTT
CDR3aa: CASSHRREQGAGEKLFF

len: 15
j_gene: TRBJ1-1
d_gene: .
v_gene: TRBV5-6
abundance: .
CDR3nt: TGTGCCAGCAGCTTGGTGTCAGGGTCGAACACTGAAGCTTTCTTT
CDR3aa: CASSLVSGSNTEAFF

len: 14
j_gene: TRBJ2-1
d_gene: .
v_gene: TRBV4-3
abundance: .
CDR3nt: TGCGCCAGCAGCCAAGGCGGGGACTACAATGAGCAGTTCTTC
CDR3aa: CASSQGGDYNEQFF

len: 17
j_gene: TRBJ1-5
d_gene: TRBD1
v_gene: TRBV28
abundance: .
CDR3nt: TGTGCCAGCAGTTCCAGATCCCGGGACAGGAAGAATCAGCCCCAGCATTTT
CDR3aa: CASSSRSRDRKNQPQHF